A single sample is the source of the 27 T cell receptor beta chains below, sequenced in a study of shared clonotypes between healthy human individuals. Generated by immunoSEQ multiplex PCR, the TCRdb table keeps only in-frame clones and is missing some. The table shows roughly 660,000 clones, with roughly 87% occurring only once. The material sequenced was memory CD8+ T cells from PBMCs. Subset defined: CD45RO+ cells pooled with CCR7-negative TemRA cells. These TCRs come from a man aged 18 to 30 in good health. Some clones in this sample may be carry-over from other donors' samples.

V and J are TRBV29-1 and TRBJ2-7; D not resolved. The ends were cut back, 5 bases at V and 5 bases at J, with 10 bases in the middle. This CDR3 region has 11 residues. The germline V gene encodes CDR1 SQVTM and CDR2 ANQGSEA. The CDR3 DNA sequence: TGCAGCGTTTCAGCCTCAAACGAGCAGTACTTC. Translating gives CSVSASNEQYF.

This chain joins TRBV19 and TRBJ1-1, with no clear D. Deletions cut 5 bases from V and 3 bases from J, with 13 bases between. The germline CDR1 and CDR2 sequences are LNHDA and SQIVND (reference sequence). This CDR3 contains 14 residues. This CDR3 reads CASSPDTEDTEAFF. CDR3 nucleotides: TGTGCCAGTAGTCCTGACACCGAGGACACTGAAGCTTTCTTT.

The V and J genes are TRBV9 and TRBJ1-2; D unresolved. Trimming stripped 4 bases from V and 6 bases from J, with 25 bases between. Germline V lookup: CDR1 SGDLS, CDR2 YYNGEE. The CDR3 covers 17 residues. CDR3 protein: CASSPRADGLVMDGYTF. For the CDR3, the DNA is TGTGCCAGCAGCCCACGGGCGGACGGACTAGTTATGGATGGCTACACCTTC.

The gene calls are TRBV28 and TRBJ1-1; D may be TRBD1 (6 bases). The CDR3 totals 14 residues. The germline V and J ends were trimmed by 3 bases and 4 bases, with 12 bases remaining between them. Germline V gene lookup returns CDR1 MDHEN and CDR2 SYDVKM. As DNA, the CDR3 is TGTGCCAGCAGTTTGTCTATCAGGGGCACTGAAGCTTTCTTT. Amino acids: CASSLSIRGTEAFF. Drawing the rest from reference TRBV28 and TRBJ1-1, the complete variable domain is DVKVTQSSRYLVKRTGEKVFLECVQDMDHENMFWYRQDPGLGLRLIYFSYDVKMKEKGDIPEGYSVSREKKERFSLILESASTNQTSMYLCASSLSIRGTEAFFGQGTRLTVV.

The chain uses TRBV13 and TRBJ1-1; D gene uncertain. The ends were cut back, 3 bases at V and 5 bases at J, with 10 bases in the middle. Germline CDR1 reads PRHDT; CDR2 reads FYEKMQ (reference sequence). The length of the CDR3 is 13 residues. In nucleotides, the CDR3 is TGTGCCAGCAGCTTTTCGCTAGAAACTGAAGCTTTCTTT. Protein: CASSFSLETEAFF.

V gene TRBV10-1 combines with J gene TRBJ2-1; either TRBD1 or TRBD2 may supply D (6 bases each). Trimming took 0 bases from V and 4 from J, leaving 13 bases between them. There are 16 residues in the CDR3. CDR1 and CDR2 from the germline V gene are WNHNN and SYGVQD (reference sequence). This chain's CDR3 is CASSESIGGPYNEQFF. CDR3 nucleotides: TGCGCCAGCAGTGAGTCGATAGGGGGGCCTTACAATGAGCAGTTCTTC.

V usage is TRBV27 and J usage is TRBJ1-6; no clear D gene. Looked up from germline, CDR1 is MNHEY and CDR2 is SMNVEV (reference sequence). CDR3 size: 16 residues. V was pared by 4 bases and J by 0 bases, with 10 bases between. The CDR3 sequence is CASSYGPGSYNSPLHF. In DNA, the CDR3 is TGTGCCAGCAGTTACGGTCCCGGCTCCTATAATTCACCCCTCCACTTT.

The rearrangement joins TRBV27 to TRBJ1-1; D is ambiguous. V was trimmed by 7 bases and J by 0 bases, leaving 15 bases between them. From germline, CDR1 is MNHEY and CDR2 SMNVEV (reference sequence). CDR3 length: 15 amino acids. CDR3 DNA: TGTGCCAGCAAGACTGAGCGCGGAGTGAACACTGAAGCTTTCTTT. Its protein product is CASKTERGVNTEAFF.

The count of this clone is one. The chain combines TRBV5-4 with TRBJ2-7; TRBD2 aligns across 7 bases. CDR3 length: 14 amino acids. Germline lookup yields CDR1 SGHNT and CDR2 YYREEE (reference sequence). Trimming removed 2 bases from V and 6 bases from J; junction bases left unmatched: 8. CDR3: CASSFVGGSGEQYF. CDR3 bases: TGTGCCAGCAGCTTCGTGGGGGGGTCGGGCGAGCAGTACTTC.

The rearrangement joins TRBV6-1 to TRBJ2-7, with 7 bases fitting TRBD1. V was pared by 4 bases and J by 0 bases, with 9 bases of the junction left unmatched. The CDR3 is 16 amino acids. The germline CDR1 and CDR2 sequences are MNHNS and SASEGT. The DNA for the CDR3 is TGTGCCAGCAGTGGGCCGGGACAGACTTTCTCCTACGAGCAGTACTTC. It translates to CASSGPGQTFSYEQYF.

The rearrangement uses TRBV4-3 and TRBJ2-7; D is perhaps TRBD2 (5 bases). Trimming took off 2 bases at V and 3 bases at J, with 14 bases between the two ends. The CDR3 is 15 amino acids. Germline-derived CDR1 and CDR2 are LGHNA and YSLEER. CDR3 DNA sequence: TGCGCCAGCAGCCAATACCCTGGGGAGCACTACGAGCAGTACTTC. Translation gives CASSQYPGEHYEQYF.

This chain uses TRBV28 with TRBJ2-3; D is perhaps TRBD2 (5 bases). The V and J ends lost 2 bases and 6 bases respectively, with 15 bases between them. The germline CDR1 and CDR2 sequences are MDHEN and SYDVKM. This CDR3 contains 15 residues. CDR3 sequence (DNA): TGTGCCAGCAGTTTAGGGCCGGGGAGAAGGGATACGCAGTATTTT. Its translation: CASSLGPGRRDTQYF.

This chain joins TRBV27 and TRBJ2-1; D is unresolved. The germline gives CDR1 MNHEY, CDR2 SMNVEV (reference sequence). V lost 3 bases to trimming and J lost 3 bases, with 9 bases between them. CDR3 length: 14 amino acids. CDR3 sequence: CASSFIGVYNEQFF. The CDR3 DNA sequence: TGTGCCAGCAGTTTCATTGGAGTCTACAATGAGCAGTTCTTC.

This clone was seen a single time. The rearrangement uses TRBV5-5 and TRBJ1-2; 9 bases match TRBD1. Per the germline V gene, CDR1 is SGHKS and CDR2 is YYEKEE (reference sequence). This CDR3 region has 18 residues. Germline trimming cut 4 bases from V and 1 base from J; bases unmatched to any gene: 14. Here the CDR3 reads CASSDYPGDRVYNYGYTF. The CDR3 DNA sequence: TGTGCCAGCAGCGACTATCCTGGGGACAGGGTTTATAACTATGGCTACACCTTC.

The chain recombines TRBV29-1 with TRBJ2-7; D is tentatively TRBD1 or TRBD2 (5 bases each). CDR1 is SQVTM, CDR2 ANQGSEA, per germline. V lost 3 bases and J 2 bases, leaving 11 bases between the germline ends. This CDR3 is 13 amino acids long. Here the CDR3 reads CSVDGANPYEQYF. For the CDR3, the DNA is TGCAGCGTTGACGGGGCGAACCCCTACGAGCAGTACTTC.

As DNA, the CDR3 is TGTGCCAGCAGCCTCCGGGACAGGGGGTACGAGCAGTACTTC. As protein: CASSLRDRGYEQYF. This chain uses TRBV11-1 with TRBJ2-7; 11 bases match TRBD1. CDR1 and CDR2 from the germline V gene are SGHAT and FQDESV (reference sequence). This CDR3 is 14 amino acids long. V lost 5 bases and J lost 4; bases outside the gene matches: 4.

V is TRBV13 and J is TRBJ2-5; perhaps TRBD2 as D (5 bases). V lost 2 bases, J lost 5 bases, and 9 bases lay in between. This CDR3 spans 13 amino acids. Germline V lookup: CDR1 PRHDT, CDR2 FYEKMQ (reference sequence). The CDR3 protein is CASSLSRRETQYF. DNA for the CDR3: TGTGCCAGCAGCTTATCAAGGAGGGAGACCCAGTACTTC.

V usage is TRBV6-4 and J usage is TRBJ2-1; 8 positions agree with TRBD1. This CDR3 is built from 15 residues. Trimming took 3 bases from V and 5 from J; bases not matched to a gene: 6. CDR1 is MRHNA, CDR2 SNTAGT, per germline. The CDR3 DNA reads TGTGCCAGCAGTGAAAGGAAGGGACAGGACAATGAGCAGTTCTTC. Its protein product is CASSERKGQDNEQFF.

This clone was detected once. The chain is built from TRBV6-5 and TRBJ2-7; D unresolved. Germline lookup yields CDR1 MNHEY and CDR2 SVGAGI. This CDR3 is built from 14 residues. The V and J ends lost 2 bases and 2 bases respectively, with 10 bases between them. CDR3 DNA sequence: TGTGCCAGCAGTTACGGGGTAGGCGCCTACGAGCAGTACTTC. Protein: CASSYGVGAYEQYF.

The chain recombines TRBV11-2 with TRBJ2-5, with 7 bases aligning to TRBD2. Trimming cost V 3 bases and J 2 bases; bases outside gene matches: 6. Germline CDR1 reads SGHAT; CDR2 reads FQNNGV. The CDR3 covers 15 residues. The CDR3 loop reads CASSFRYSGQETQYF. CDR3 DNA sequence: TGTGCCAGCAGCTTCAGGTATAGCGGGCAAGAGACCCAGTACTTC.

This clone was counted a single time. The rearrangement uses TRBV5-8 and TRBJ2-1, with D uncertain. V was pared by 0 bases and J by 2 bases, with 15 bases between. In germline, CDR1 is SGHTS, CDR2 YDEGEE. The CDR3 is 17 amino acids. DNA of the CDR3: TGTGCCAGCAGCTTGGCGGCAATCAGCCTCGCCTACAATGAGCAGTTCTTC. It is translated as CASSLAAISLAYNEQFF.

The chain combines TRBV6-5 with TRBJ2-1; D not resolved. The CDR3 sequence is 15 residues long. V lost 6 bases and J lost 3, with 15 bases in between. CDR1 MNHEY and CDR2 SVGAGI come from the germline V gene. This CDR3 is CASRTDLSFYNEQFF. The DNA of the CDR3 is TGTGCCAGCAGAACCGACTTGTCCTTCTACAATGAGCAGTTCTTC.

This clone was detected only once. This chain connects TRBV15 to TRBJ1-5; D remains unclear. With 3 bases removed from V and 3 bases from J, the gap between germline ends came to 6 bases. Germline V CDR1 and CDR2: LNHNV, YYDKDF (reference sequence). The CDR3 consists of 13 residues. CDR3 nucleotides: TGTGCCACCAGCAGGGACCACAATCAGCCCCAGCATTTT. Amino acid sequence: CATSRDHNQPQHF.

The rearrangement joins TRBV19 to TRBJ2-2; the D is unclear. The CDR3 extends over 13 amino acids. V was clipped by 6 bases and J by 7 bases, with 12 bases between them. The germline V gene encodes CDR1 LNHDA and CDR2 SQIVND (reference sequence). The CDR3 loop is CASSPEVIGELFF. In nucleotides, the CDR3 is TGTGCCAGTAGCCCCGAGGTGATCGGGGAGCTGTTTTTT.

This chain links TRBV5-1 with TRBJ2-5, with 11 bases fitting TRBD1. V lost 3 bases and J lost 5; bases outside the gene matches: 6. The length of the CDR3 is 15 residues. CDR1 is SGHRS and CDR2 is YFSETQ in the germline V gene. The CDR3 loop reads CASSSWDRGFETQYF. In DNA form, the CDR3 reads TGCGCCAGCAGCTCCTGGGACAGGGGGTTTGAGACCCAGTACTTC.

The chain's CDR3 is CASSSPGEGRDTEAFF. The CDR3 nucleotides read TGTGCCAGCAGCTCCCCGGGCGAGGGGAGGGACACTGAAGCTTTCTTT. V and J are TRBV11-2 and TRBJ1-1; a possible D gene is TRBD1 (5 bases). The CDR3 runs 16 residues. Germline loops: CDR1 SGHAT, CDR2 FQNNGV. V was clipped by 4 bases and J by 3 bases, with 18 bases between them.

J is TRBJ2-1 and V is TRBV4-1; the D gene is possibly TRBD2 (5 bases). V was pared by 0 bases and J by 1 base, with 7 bases between. This CDR3 is built from 15 residues. Germline V gene lookup returns CDR1 MGHRA and CDR2 YSYEKL. The CDR3 here is CASSQDSASYNEQFF. CDR3 bases: TGCGCCAGCAGCCAAGATAGCGCATCCTACAATGAGCAGTTCTTC.